This record concerns one T cell receptor beta chain sequence. Clones were read by immunoSEQ multiplex PCR, and TCRdb kept only the in-frame ones, dropping some. This sample has some 140,000 clones, with around 82% found just once. Trimming took 6 bases from V and 1 from J, leaving 21 bases between them. CDR1 and CDR2 from the germline V gene are LNHDA and SQIVND (reference sequence). CDR3 length: 17 amino acids. These data are taken from a study of blood T cell repertoires in COVID-19. The sample comprised peripheral blood. The sequence derives from a man between 60 and 70 years old with COVID-19, enrolled during active disease. The V gene is TRBV19, the J gene TRBJ1-1; a weak D match, TRBD1 (6 bases). CDR3 sequence reads: CASRWGMGAVGNTEAFF. As DNA, the CDR3 is TGTGCCAGTAGGTGGGGAATGGGGGCCGTGGGGAACACTGAAGCTTTCTTT.